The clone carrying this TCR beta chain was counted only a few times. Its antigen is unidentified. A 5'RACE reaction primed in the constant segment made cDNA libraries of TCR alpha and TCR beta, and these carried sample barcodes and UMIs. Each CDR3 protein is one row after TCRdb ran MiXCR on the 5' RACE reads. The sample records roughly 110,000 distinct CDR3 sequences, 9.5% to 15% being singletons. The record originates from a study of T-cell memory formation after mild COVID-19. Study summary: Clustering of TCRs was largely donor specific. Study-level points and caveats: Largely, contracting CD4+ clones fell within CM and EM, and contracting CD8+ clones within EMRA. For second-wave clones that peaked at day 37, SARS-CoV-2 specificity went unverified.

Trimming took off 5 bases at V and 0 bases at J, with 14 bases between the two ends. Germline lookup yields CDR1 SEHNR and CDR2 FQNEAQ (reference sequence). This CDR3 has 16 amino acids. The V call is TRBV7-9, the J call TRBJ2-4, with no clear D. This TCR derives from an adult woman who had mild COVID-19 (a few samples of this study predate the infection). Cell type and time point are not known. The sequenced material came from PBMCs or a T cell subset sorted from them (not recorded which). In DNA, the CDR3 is TGTGCCAGCAGCCACCACCAGACTCTAGCCAAAAACATTCAGTACTTC. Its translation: CASSHHQTLAKNIQYF.